Sequencing of this T cell receptor beta chain was carried out in a study of T cells in Graves' hyperthyroidism and ophthalmopathy. TCR beta CDR3 regions were amplified from RNA transcripts. With the HTBI primer set, the TCR CDR3 went through a first round of RT-PCR. One entry per CDR3 protein results from TCRdb running MiXCR on the multiplex PCR reads. The repertoire includes around 300,000 distinct CDR3 sequences, about 20% of them detected once, and 64% sits in the top ten. Germline CDR1 and CDR2: MNHEY and SMNVEV (reference sequence). The CDR3 is 17 residues long. Germline trimming cut 6 bases from V and 2 bases from J; bases unmatched to any gene: 14.

Sequencing input: blood. The chain recombines TRBV27 with TRBJ2-7, with TRBD1 identical over 9 bases. This receptor was obtained from a man aged 30-40 years with Graves' ophthalmopathy. CDR3: CASSRDRAGWRAYEQYF. In DNA, the CDR3 is TGTGCCAGCAGCCGGGACAGGGCGGGGTGGAGGGCCTACGAGCAGTACTTC.